The T cell receptor beta chain under discussion was sequenced for a study of blood T cell repertoires in COVID-19. Data came from immunoSEQ multiplex PCR; TCRdb stores just in-frame clones and leaves some out. The sample holds tens of thousands of clones, 75% to 90% seen once. Seattle researchers signed up patients amid active infection and tracked them longitudinally. The source of this sequence is an elderly woman with COVID-19, enrolled during active disease. Material: peripheral blood.

The DNA of the CDR3 is TGCAGCGTCTCGGACAGGTGGGATGGCTACACCTTC. As protein: CSVSDRWDGYTF. V is TRBV29-1 and J is TRBJ1-2; 7 nucleotides align to TRBD1. The CDR3 length is 12 residues. Germline V gene sequence: CDR1 SQVTM, CDR2 ANQGSEA. V was pared by 6 bases and J by 6 bases, with 7 bases of the junction left unmatched.